The sequence of this T cell receptor (beta chain) was determined in a study of cytomegalovirus exposure and HLA in healthy donors. About the study: Early released data comprised about 85 million unique TCRs from HLA-typed donors.

Study-level results: Upon later analysis, TCR association rates were observed to vary by HLA locus, being highest for DRB1 and lowest for HLA-C. The study designated around 150 TCR beta chains cytomegalovirus-associated. Presence/absence analyses took donor sequencing depth as roughly uniform.

PCR was performed using 60 Vbeta and 13 Jbeta primers. Measured with immunoSEQ multiplex PCR; TCRdb has only the in-frame clones, and not every one. The repertoire has some 120,000 clones, 81% of them found once; the top ten carry less than 2.5%. CDR1 is LGHNA and CDR2 is YSLEER in the germline V gene. This CDR3 is built from 17 residues. This clone was recorded only once. Antigen: not known. This TCR came from a woman aged 40 to 50 in good health and CMV-seronegative. The chain carries TRBV4-3 and TRBJ2-5, with D maybe TRBD2 (5 bases). The J call is in doubt because the DNA end fits TRBJ2-7 better. Sequenced input: PBMCs. The DNA for the CDR3 is TGCGCCAGCAGCCAAGGTCTTCCGGAGCGGTTGGGCTACGAGCAGTACTTC. Amino acids: CASSQGLPERLGYEQYF.